The 31 T cell receptor beta chains given below trace back to one sample, sequenced in a study of cytomegalovirus exposure and HLA in healthy donors. PCR used 60 Vbeta primers and 13 Jbeta primers. TCRdb's table, derived via immunoSEQ multiplex PCR, lists solely in-frame clones and lacks some. The sample lists about 120,000 clones, about four fifths occurring once. The sequenced sample consisted of PBMCs. The receptors were gathered from a man aged 25 to 45 in good health and CMV-seropositive.

The V gene is TRBV28, the J gene TRBJ1-5; 7 positions match TRBD1. Losses at the gene ends were 3 bases for V and 0 bases for J; bases not matched to a gene: 11. This CDR3 spans 18 amino acids. The V gene's germline CDR1 is MDHEN and CDR2 SYDVKM. The CDR3 is CASSFFSGGQVSNQPQHF. The DNA of the CDR3 is TGTGCCAGCAGTTTCTTTTCGGGTGGACAGGTTAGCAATCAGCCCCAGCATTTT.

CDR3 sequence (DNA): TGTGCCAGCAGAAAAAGCATCTCTGGGGCCAACGTCCTGACTTTC. As protein: CASRKSISGANVLTF. The rearrangement joins TRBV6-5 to TRBJ2-6; D is undetermined. There are 15 residues in the CDR3. V lost 6 bases and J lost 0, with 9 bases in between. Germline lookup yields CDR1 MNHEY and CDR2 SVGAGI.

In this sample, this clone turned up once. This chain joins TRBV5-1 and TRBJ1-6; 9 nucleotides match TRBD1. Germline V gives CDR1 SGHRS, CDR2 YFSETQ. J gave up 7 bases and V 0 bases, and 14 bases lay outside the gene matches. The CDR3 is 19 amino acids. The CDR3 DNA follows: TGCGCCAGCAGCTTGGGAGGGTCGTACGGGACAGGGCTAAATTCACCCCTCCACTTT. This gives the protein CASSLGGSYGTGLNSPLHF.

J is TRBJ2-3 and V is TRBV21-1; TRBD2, as called in the table, went unchecked against the DNA. TRBV21-1 represents a pseudogene. This CDR3 comprises 19 residues. The CDR3 spells CASSRKSGSVEKSTDTQYF. As DNA, the CDR3 is TGTGCCAGCAGTCGAAAGAGCGGGAGTGTGGAAAAAAGCACAGATACGCAGTATTTT.

The rearrangement uses TRBV4-1 and TRBJ1-2, with TRBD1 matching over 9 bases. The germline V gene has CDR1 MGHRA and CDR2 YSYEKL. This CDR3 has 16 amino acids. Trimming cost V 0 bases and J 0 bases; bases outside gene matches: 2. The CDR3 reads CASSQDGTGTNYGYTF. CDR3 bases: TGCGCCAGCAGCCAAGATGGGACAGGGACTAACTATGGCTACACCTTC.

This clone was seen a handful of times. The J gene is TRBJ2-1, the V gene TRBV5-8; 8 positions agree with TRBD2. V was pared by 2 bases and J by 3 bases, with 7 bases of the junction left unmatched. The CDR3 contains 16 residues. Per germline, CDR1 SGHTS and CDR2 YDEGEE. Written as DNA, the CDR3 is TGTGCCAGCAGCTTTGGGCGGGGGGCTCTCTACAATGAGCAGTTCTTC. This encodes CASSFGRGALYNEQFF.

The rearrangement uses TRBV6-1 and TRBJ1-5; TRBD1 aligns across 10 bases. The J segment lost 4 bases and the V segment lost 6 bases, leaving 3 bases of the junction unmatched. CDR1 is MNHNS, CDR2 SASEGT, per germline. The CDR3 runs to 14 residues. The CDR3 DNA follows: TGTGCCAGCAGCTTGGGACAGGGGAATCAGCCCCAGCATTTT. Protein sequence: CASSLGQGNQPQHF.

This rearrangement joins TRBV5-4 to TRBJ1-1, with D uncertain. Germline values: CDR1 SGHNT, CDR2 YYREEE (reference sequence). V dropped 2 bases and J dropped 1 base, with 3 bases sitting between them. The CDR3 runs to 12 residues. The chain's CDR3 is CASSFGNTEAFF. The CDR3 DNA follows: TGTGCCAGCAGCTTCGGGAACACTGAAGCTTTCTTT.

Here the CDR3 DNA reads TGTGCCAGCAGCTTAGTTGTTAGTCAGCCCCAGCATTTT. Translation gives CASSLVVSQPQHF. The V and J genes are TRBV11-2 and TRBJ1-5; no firm D call. The germline V and J ends were trimmed by 1 base and 6 bases, with 7 bases remaining between them. This CDR3 has 13 amino acids. Germline V gene lookup returns CDR1 SGHAT and CDR2 FQNNGV.

This clone came up once. J is TRBJ1-3 and V is TRBV9; 8 bases are a match to TRBD1. CDR3 length: 16 amino acids. Germline CDR1 SGDLS, CDR2 YYNGEE. Trimming removed 4 bases from V and 4 bases from J; junction bases left unmatched: 10. Written as DNA, the CDR3 is TGTGCCAGCAGCCCTGGACAGGGCACAGGAGGAAACACCATATATTTT. This encodes CASSPGQGTGGNTIYF. Full variable domain (outside the CDR3, taken from reference TRBV9 and TRBJ1-3): DSGVTQTPKHLITATGQRVTLRCSPRSGDLSVYWYQQSLDQGLQFLIQYYNGEERAKGNILERFSAQQFPDLHSELNLSSLELGDSALYFCASSPGQGTGGNTIYFGEGSWLTVV.

This chain joins TRBV7-6 and TRBJ2-1; D not certain. This CDR3 has 13 residues. Germline CDR1 reads SGHVS; CDR2 reads FNYEAQ. V was shortened by 5 bases and J by 6 bases, with 11 bases between the two germline ends. DNA of the CDR3: TGTGCCAGCAGCACCGAGAGGCGCAATGAGCAGTTCTTC. Residues: CASSTERRNEQFF.

The J gene is TRBJ2-2, the V gene TRBV12-5; no clear D gene. The V end was cut by 1 base, the J end by 1 base, with 7 bases between. The CDR3 contains 15 residues. Germline-derived CDR1 and CDR2 are LGHNT and FRNRAP. In nucleotides, the CDR3 is TGTGCTAGTGGTTTGGGGCAGATGAACACCGGGGAGCTGTTTTTT. Amino acids: CASGLGQMNTGELFF.

The chain carries TRBV19 and TRBJ1-5; perhaps TRBD1 as D (6 bases). Trimming left V 3 bases short and J 7 bases short, with 19 bases between. Germline V CDR1 and CDR2: LNHDA, SQIVND (reference sequence). The CDR3 runs to 16 residues. CDR3 region: CASSILGAGSEQPQHF. The CDR3 DNA reads TGTGCCAGTAGTATTCTGGGGGCAGGGTCGGAGCAGCCCCAGCATTTT.

V usage is TRBV5-6 and J usage is TRBJ2-7; tentatively, D is TRBD1 (5 bases). Germline CDR1 SGHDT, CDR2 YYEEEE. This CDR3 comprises 13 residues. V lost 2 bases and J lost 6, with 12 bases in between. In DNA form, the CDR3 reads TGTGCCAGCAGCTTATCAGGGAACCTCGAGCAGTACTTC. It yields the protein CASSLSGNLEQYF.

This clone was seen only a few times. This chain joins TRBV15 and TRBJ2-1; 9 bases are a match to TRBD1. Losses at the gene ends were 1 base for V and 7 bases for J; bases not matched to a gene: 8. The CDR3 sequence is 16 residues long. Per germline, CDR1 LNHNV and CDR2 YYDKDF (reference sequence). The CDR3 loop is CATSRAGQGNVNEQFF. The CDR3, as DNA: TGTGCCACCAGCAGAGCGGGACAGGGAAATGTAAATGAGCAGTTCTTC.

The gene calls are TRBV7-3 and TRBJ2-1; D is perhaps TRBD2 (6 bases). The length of the CDR3 is 15 residues. Germline lookup yields CDR1 SGHTA and CDR2 FQGTGA. Trimming removed 0 bases from V and 3 bases from J, with 9 bases in between. In nucleotides, the CDR3 is TGTGCCAGCAGCTTAACGCCGGGACTCTACAATGAGCAGTTCTTC. It specifies CASSLTPGLYNEQFF. Combining the CDR3 with reference TRBV7-3 and TRBJ2-1 gives the whole variable domain GAGVSQTPSNKVTEKGKYVELRCDPISGHTALYWYRQSLGQGPEFLIYFQGTGAADDSGLPNDRFFAVRPEGSVSTLKIQRTERGDSAVYLCASSLTPGLYNEQFFGPGTRLTVL.

This clone is classed as medium-sized (0.01 to 0.1%). This rearrangement joins TRBV2 to TRBJ1-1; unclear D gene. CDR1 is SNHLY and CDR2 is FYNNEI in the germline V gene. This CDR3 has 15 amino acids. V lost 2 bases and J lost 0, with 10 bases in between. Written as DNA, the CDR3 is TGTGCCAGCAGTGAAAATGGAGGGCTGAACACTGAAGCTTTCTTT. Amino acid sequence: CASSENGGLNTEAFF.

The chain links TRBV2 to TRBJ1-5, with a weak D call TRBD1 (5 bases). Trimming removed 7 bases at V and 4 bases at J, with 11 bases between. Germline CDR1 SNHLY, CDR2 FYNNEI. The CDR3 extends over 13 amino acids. CDR3 sequence (DNA): TGTGCCAGCAATATCGACAGAAATCAGCCCCAGCATTTT. Its protein is CASNIDRNQPQHF.

In its sample, this clone was seen a few times. V gene TRBV6-1 combines with J gene TRBJ1-4; D ambiguous. Germline V lookup: CDR1 MNHNS, CDR2 SASEGT. Trimming removed 10 bases at V and 5 bases at J, with 14 bases between. The CDR3 has 13 amino acids. The CDR3 sequence: CATSTPGNEKLFF. CDR3 in DNA: TGTGCCACCTCCACCCCCGGGAATGAAAAACTGTTTTTT.

The chain couples TRBV10-3 to TRBJ1-3, with 7 bases matching TRBD1. This CDR3 is built from 14 residues. Germline values: CDR1 ENHRY, CDR2 SYGVKD. J lost 3 bases, V lost 6 bases, and 5 bases had no gene match. CDR3 in amino acids: CAISPDRVGNTIYF. The CDR3 nucleotides are TGTGCCATCAGCCCCGACAGGGTTGGAAACACCATATATTTT.

This chain connects TRBV7-2 to TRBJ1-1; D is possibly TRBD1 (5 bases). The CDR3 is 14 residues long. Germline assignment: CDR1 SGHTA and CDR2 FQGNSA. Trimming took 5 bases from V and 1 from J, leaving 11 bases between them. The CDR3 DNA reads TGTGCCAGCAGCCCTCGGACACGGAACACTGAAGCTTTCTTT. Its translation: CASSPRTRNTEAFF.

This clone was counted between two and nine times. The chain uses TRBV7-9 and TRBJ1-2; 8 bases agree with TRBD1. The germline V gene has CDR1 SEHNR and CDR2 FQNEAQ (reference sequence). J gave up 7 bases and V 6 bases, and 7 bases lay outside the gene matches. The CDR3 extends over 13 amino acids. In nucleotides, the CDR3 is TGTGCCAGCAGGATGGGGACAGGCGGTGGCTACACCTTC. Its protein product is CASRMGTGGGYTF.

The chain recombines TRBV5-1 with TRBJ1-2; D may be TRBD1 (5 bases). Germline V gives CDR1 SGHRS, CDR2 YFSETQ. V dropped 0 bases and J dropped 7 bases, with 16 bases sitting between them. This CDR3 has 15 residues. Written as DNA, the CDR3 is TGCGCCAGCAGCTTGGTCGGTATCCAGGGCAGTGGCTACACCTTC. It is translated as CASSLVGIQGSGYTF. Complete variable domain (other parts from reference TRBV5-1 and TRBJ1-2): KAGVTQTPRYLIKTRGQQVTLSCSPISGHRSVSWYQQTPGQGLQFLFEYFSETQRNKGNFPGRFSGRQFSNSRSEMNVSTLELGDSALYLCASSLVGIQGSGYTFGSGTRLTVV.

The chain joins TRBV5-1 to TRBJ1-2, with D possibly being TRBD1 (5 bases). In germline, CDR1 is SGHRS, CDR2 YFSETQ. CDR3 length: 14 amino acids. V was cut by 2 bases and J by 4 bases, with 12 bases left in between. CDR3 bases: TGCGCCAGCAGCTTCACAGGCCAAACCTATGGCTACACCTTC. It codes for CASSFTGQTYGYTF.

The chain recombines TRBV5-1 with TRBJ2-4, with 10 bases lining up with TRBD1. The CDR3 sequence is 15 residues long. The germline CDR1 and CDR2 sequences are SGHRS and YFSETQ. V was clipped by 4 bases and J by 9 bases; unmatched bases: 10. The CDR3 spells CASSPRPGQGTIQYF. CDR3 bases: TGCGCCAGCAGCCCTCGCCCGGGACAGGGGACCATTCAGTACTTC.

This chain uses TRBV5-6 with TRBJ2-7; 8 nucleotides align to TRBD1. Trimming took 3 bases from V and 6 from J; bases not matched to a gene: 14. This CDR3 is 16 amino acids long. CDR1 and CDR2 from the germline V gene are SGHDT and YYEEEE. CDR3 protein: CASSSIQGAVFGEQYF. CDR3 sequence (DNA): TGTGCCAGCAGCTCAATCCAGGGGGCTGTTTTCGGCGAGCAGTACTTC. Combining the CDR3 with reference TRBV5-6 and TRBJ2-7 gives the whole variable domain DAGVTQSPTHLIKTRGQQVTLRCSPKSGHDTVSWYQQALGQGPQFIFQYYEEEERQRGNFPDRFSGHQFPNYSSELNVNALLLGDSALYLCASSSIQGAVFGEQYFGPGTRLTVT.

Only a few counts were recorded for this clone. CDR3 coding DNA: TGTGCCAGCAGCTTAGCCCGGGGAGCCAGCCCCAGAGGTGGCTACACCTTC. Protein sequence: CASSLARGASPRGGYTF. The chain is built from TRBV11-3 and TRBJ1-2; D is uncertain. Trimming removed 1 base from V and 7 bases from J, with 22 bases in between. CDR3 length: 17 residues. Germline V gene sequence: CDR1 SGHNT, CDR2 YENEEA.

The CDR3 protein is CASRGLQTGYEQYF. The CDR3 DNA is TGTGCCAGCAGGGGACTACAGACCGGGTACGAGCAGTACTTC. V usage is TRBV2 and J usage is TRBJ2-7, with 7 bases fitting TRBD2. J lost 4 bases, V lost 6 bases, and 9 bases had no gene match. Germline V lookup: CDR1 SNHLY, CDR2 FYNNEI. The CDR3 length is 14 residues.

The chain carries TRBV4-3 and TRBJ1-2; a possible D gene is TRBD1 (5 bases). CDR1 and CDR2 (germline): LGHNA, YSLEER. The CDR3 is made up of 15 amino acids. V was clipped by 1 base and J by 4 bases, with 13 bases between them. The chain's CDR3 is CASSQVTAGGYGYTF. The CDR3 region has the DNA TGCGCCAGCAGCCAAGTGACAGCCGGGGGCTATGGCTACACCTTC.

The chain has TRBV27 and TRBJ2-5; TRBD2 matches at 9 bases. The J call is doubtful: the DNA matches TRBJ2-7 better. Germline CDR1 MNHEY, CDR2 SMNVEV (reference sequence). CDR3 size: 15 residues. The CDR3, as DNA: TGTGCCAGCAGTTTAGCGGCGGGAGGGGGCTACGAGCAGTACTTC. It translates to CASSLAAGGGYEQYF.

V is TRBV2 and J is TRBJ2-7; D is uncertain. Trimming cost V 4 bases and J 0 bases, with 19 bases left between them. CDR3 size: 17 residues. Germline V gene data show CDR1 as SNHLY and CDR2 as FYNNEI. The CDR3 bases are TGTGCCAGCAGTGTCGATATCGGCAGGTTAAGCTCCTACGAGCAGTACTTC. Protein: CASSVDIGRLSSYEQYF.